This T cell receptor (beta chain) was captured by sequencing in a study of early T cells in non-severe SARS-CoV-2 infection. Study at large: Chains from this unsorted whole-blood bulk RNA could not be paired.

Researchers tagged individual cDNA molecules with unique molecular identifiers. TCRdb fed the 5' RACE reads into MiXCR, producing one record per CDR3 protein. The sample carries 70,000 to 85,000 distinct CDR3 sequences, roughly an eighth recorded once. This clonotype was found many times. This CDR3 is 15 amino acids long. J lost 4 bases, V lost 2 bases, and 3 bases had no gene match. Material for sequencing was whole blood. This rearrangement joins TRBV12-3 or TRBV12-4 to TRBJ2-2; TRBD2 agrees at 8 bases. The sequence was collected from an adult who was a healthcare worker with PCR-confirmed SARS-CoV-2 infection or an uninfected control (not recorded which). This CDR3 reads CASSLSGTSTGELFF. In nucleotides, the CDR3 is TGTGCCAGCAGTTTATCAGGGACTAGCACCGGGGAGCTGTTTTTT.